Presented here are 9 T cell receptor beta chains from one specimen sequenced in a study of cytomegalovirus exposure and HLA in healthy donors. 13 Jbeta primers and 60 Vbeta primers were used for the PCR. Sequenced by immunoSEQ multiplex PCR; TCRdb stores in-frame clones only, minus some. The sample holds about 170,000 clones, roughly 72% seen once. The sequenced sample consisted of PBMCs. These receptors were taken from a woman in her twenties or thirties in good health and CMV-seropositive.

This chain uses TRBV6-6 with TRBJ2-1, with 13 bases fitting TRBD2. The CDR3 is 16 residues long. The germline CDR1 and CDR2 sequences are MNHNY and SVGAGI (reference sequence). The V gene end was trimmed by 2 bases and the J gene end by 9 bases; junction bases not matched to a gene: 7. CDR3 sequence reads: CASSYQTSGGASEQFF. CDR3 nucleotides: TGTGCCAGCAGTTACCAAACTAGCGGGGGGGCGAGTGAGCAGTTCTTC.

The chain links TRBV6-1 to TRBJ1-4, with D possibly TRBD1 on 6 matching bases. Trimming removed 2 bases from V and 8 bases from J, with 12 bases in between. The CDR3 has 14 amino acids. Looked up from germline, CDR1 is MNHNS and CDR2 is SASEGT. CDR3 bases: TGTGCCAGCAGTGAAATCAGGGGTTGGGAAAAACTGTTTTTT. Its translation: CASSEIRGWEKLFF.

V is TRBV19 and J is TRBJ2-6; 11 positions match TRBD1. Germline V gene lookup returns CDR1 LNHDA and CDR2 SQIVND (reference sequence). The CDR3 extends over 19 amino acids. V dropped 5 bases and J dropped 0; count of bases not matched to a gene: 9. The CDR3 nucleotides are TGTGCCAGTAGTTCAACGCGGGACAGGGGGGCCTCTGGGGCCAACGTCCTGACTTTC. Its protein is CASSSTRDRGASGANVLTF.

CDR3 nucleotide sequence: TGTGCCATCAGTGACCACGTCAGGGCGGCTGGAAACACCATATATTTT. It codes for CAISDHVRAAGNTIYF. This sequence joins TRBV10-3 and TRBJ1-3, with D possibly being TRBD1 (5 bases). V lost 3 bases, J lost 2 bases, and 14 bases lay in between. In germline, CDR1 is ENHRY, CDR2 SYGVKD. This CDR3 is built from 16 residues.

This clone has just a few counts. The chain is built from TRBV4-3 and TRBJ2-2, with D possibly TRBD1 on 6 matching bases. The CDR3 extends over 17 amino acids. The germline V gene has CDR1 LGHNA and CDR2 YSLEER. Trimming stripped 3 bases from V and 6 bases from J, with 20 bases between. CDR3 residues: CASSQLSQGTWAGELFF. CDR3 nucleotides: TGCGCCAGCAGCCAGCTATCACAGGGTACCTGGGCCGGGGAGCTGTTTTTT.

The DNA of the CDR3 is TGTGCCAGCAGCTCTTCTTGGGGCGCTGAAGCTTTCTTT. The encoded protein is CASSSSWGAEAFF. V gene TRBV7-9 combines with J gene TRBJ1-1; the D gene is possibly TRBD1 (5 bases). Trimming pared 4 bases from V and 6 bases from J, leaving 12 bases between. Germline V gene lookup returns CDR1 SEHNR and CDR2 FQNEAQ (reference sequence). This CDR3 has 13 amino acids.

The rearrangement uses TRBV7-9 and TRBJ2-5; 10 positions agree with TRBD2. Germline CDR1 and CDR2: SEHNR and FQNEAQ (reference sequence). The CDR3 length is 17 residues. J was trimmed by 0 bases and V by 7 bases; bases with no gene match: 11. The DNA for the CDR3 is TGTGCCAGCAACCCTATAGGGACTAGCGCGAACCAAGAGACCCAGTACTTC. This sequence encodes CASNPIGTSANQETQYF.

This chain links TRBV5-4 with TRBJ2-2; TRBD2 matches 14 bases. This CDR3 has 16 residues. Germline trimming cut 3 bases from V and 7 bases from J; bases unmatched to any gene: 5. The germline V gene has CDR1 SGHNT and CDR2 YYREEE (reference sequence). In DNA, the CDR3 is TGTGCCAGCAGCTCGGGACTAGCGGGGGTGGTCGGGGAGCTGTTTTTT. Translation: CASSSGLAGVVGELFF.

In its sample, this clone was seen a few times. The chain carries TRBV2 and TRBJ2-3; the match to TRBD1 covers 9 bases. The germline gives CDR1 SNHLY, CDR2 FYNNEI. CDR3 length: 15 amino acids. The V and J ends lost 3 bases and 3 bases, in that order; junction bases with no gene match: 4. The CDR3 region has the DNA TGTGCCAGCAGTGAGGGGGGACAGGGAACAGATACGCAGTATTTT. Its translation is CASSEGGQGTDTQYF.